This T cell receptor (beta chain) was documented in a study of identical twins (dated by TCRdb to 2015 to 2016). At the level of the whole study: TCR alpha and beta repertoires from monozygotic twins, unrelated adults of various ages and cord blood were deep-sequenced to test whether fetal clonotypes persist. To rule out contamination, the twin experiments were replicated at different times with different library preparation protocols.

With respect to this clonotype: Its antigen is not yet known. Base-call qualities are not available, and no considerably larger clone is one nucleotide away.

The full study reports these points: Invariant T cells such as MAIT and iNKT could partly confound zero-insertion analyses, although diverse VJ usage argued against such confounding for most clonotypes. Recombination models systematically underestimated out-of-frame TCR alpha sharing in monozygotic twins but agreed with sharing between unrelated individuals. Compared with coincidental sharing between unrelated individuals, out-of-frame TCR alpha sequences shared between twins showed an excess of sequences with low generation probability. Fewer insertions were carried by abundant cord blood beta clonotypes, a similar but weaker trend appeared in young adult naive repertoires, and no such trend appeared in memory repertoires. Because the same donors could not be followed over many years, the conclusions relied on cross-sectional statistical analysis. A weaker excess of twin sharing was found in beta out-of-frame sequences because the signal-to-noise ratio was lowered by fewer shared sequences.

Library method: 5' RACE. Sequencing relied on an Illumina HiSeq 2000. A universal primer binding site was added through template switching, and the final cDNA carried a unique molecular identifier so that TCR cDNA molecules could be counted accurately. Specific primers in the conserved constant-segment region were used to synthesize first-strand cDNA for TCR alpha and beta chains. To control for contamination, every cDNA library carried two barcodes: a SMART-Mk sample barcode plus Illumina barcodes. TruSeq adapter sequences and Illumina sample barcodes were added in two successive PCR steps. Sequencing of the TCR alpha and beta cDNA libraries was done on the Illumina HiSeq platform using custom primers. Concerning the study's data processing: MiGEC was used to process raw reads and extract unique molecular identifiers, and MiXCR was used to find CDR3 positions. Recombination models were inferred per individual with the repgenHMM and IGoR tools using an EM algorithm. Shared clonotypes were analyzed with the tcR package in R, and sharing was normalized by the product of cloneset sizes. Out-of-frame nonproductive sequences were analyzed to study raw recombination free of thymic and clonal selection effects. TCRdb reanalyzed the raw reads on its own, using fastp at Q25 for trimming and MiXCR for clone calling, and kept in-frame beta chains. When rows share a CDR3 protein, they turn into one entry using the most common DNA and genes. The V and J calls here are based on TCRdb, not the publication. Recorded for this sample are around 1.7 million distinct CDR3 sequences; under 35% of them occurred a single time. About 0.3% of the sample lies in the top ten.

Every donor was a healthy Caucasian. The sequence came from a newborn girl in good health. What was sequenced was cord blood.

This receptor carries the CDR3 CASSFSDRAYNEQFF. The sequenced DNA is TGTGCCAGCAGCTTTAGTGACAGGGCCTACAATGAGCAGTTCTTC. The chain joins TRBV7-2 to TRBJ2-1, with 7 bases matching TRBD1. Per the germline V gene, SGHTA is the CDR1 and FQGNSA is the CDR2. Germline trimming: 3 bases from V, 2 bases from J; junction bases outside gene matches: 4. Its CDR3 holds 15 amino acids, cysteine through phenylalanine. The sequence is cut down to CDR3 DNA, 45 bases in frame from base 1.